This is a list of T cell receptor beta chains from one sample in a study of PD-1 blockade in classical Hodgkin lymphoma. Sequencing used immunoSEQ multiplex PCR; TCRdb keeps in-frame clones, though not all of them. The repertoire consists of tens of thousands of clones, with around 85% occurring once and the leading ten covering approximately 18%. Sample: peripheral blood mononuclear cells (PBMCs), taken before the fourth cycle of nivolumab. These receptors were taken from a human donor with classical Hodgkin lymphoma. The CDR3 runs from the conserved cysteine through the conserved F or W. A D gene is named only where the DNA matches it firmly. Clone size, where shown, is once, few, many, or a class for clones that have expanded.

D: -; J: TRBJ1-1; size: -; V: TRBV5-1; DNA: TGCGCCAGCAGCTTCAGTGGAGAGGGAACTGAAGCTTTCTTT; CDR3: CASSFSGEGTEAFF
D: -; J: TRBJ1-1; size: -; V: TRBV28; DNA: TGTGCCAGCACTCCGGGACAAGGGGTTGCTTTCTTT; CDR3: CASTPGQGVAFF
D: TRBD2; J: TRBJ2-3; size: once; V: TRBV9; DNA: TGTGCCAGCAGCGTAGTCGCTAGCGGAGCAGGCACAGATACGCAGTATTTT; CDR3: CASSVVASGAGTDTQYF
D: -; J: TRBJ2-1; size: -; V: TRBV18; DNA: TGTGCCAGCTCACCGCAGACCTATCCGGGACAGCAGTTCTTC; CDR3: CASSPQTYPGQQFF
D: -; J: TRBJ2-2; size: -; V: TRBV5-1; DNA: TGCGCCAGCAGCGGAGCAGGTGCCGGGGAGCTGTTTTTT; CDR3: CASSGAGAGELFF
D: -; J: TRBJ1-4; size: -; V: TRBV28; DNA: TGTGCCAGCAGTTCCCAGAGTAATGAAAAACTGTTTTTT; CDR3: CASSSQSNEKLFF
D: -; J: TRBJ1-5; size: -; V: TRBV19; DNA: TGTGCCAGTAGTGTTTTCCGGACTGAGAGCAATCAGCCCCAGCATTTT; CDR3: CASSVFRTESNQPQHF
D: -; J: TRBJ2-7; size: -; V: TRBV9; DNA: TGTGCCAGCGGCGCGGGGTATTTCGGCGAGCAGTACTTC; CDR3: CASGAGYFGEQYF
D: -; J: TRBJ2-5; size: -; V: TRBV18; DNA: TGTGCCAGCTCACCCCAAGAGACCCAGTACTTC; CDR3: CASSPQETQYF
D: -; J: TRBJ2-5; size: -; V: TRBV11-1; DNA: TGTGCCAGCAGCATAGGGGAGACCCAGTACTTC; CDR3: CASSIGETQYF
D: -; J: TRBJ1-3; size: once; V: TRBV5-6; DNA: TGTGCCAGCAGCTTGGTCCAGGTTGGTGGAAACACCATATATTTT; CDR3: CASSLVQVGGNTIYF
D: -; J: TRBJ2-3; size: -; V: TRBV28; DNA: TGTGCCGCCTTGGGTGCGGGCACAGATACGCAGTATTTT; CDR3: CAALGAGTDTQYF
D: TRBD1; J: TRBJ1-2; size: -; V: TRBV2; DNA: TGTGCCAGCAGTTGGGACAGCTATGGCTACACCTTC; CDR3: CASSWDSYGYTF
D: TRBD1; J: TRBJ2-1; size: -; V: TRBV11-1; DNA: TGTGCCAGCAGCTTCCTCCGACAGGGGGATAATGAGCAGTTCTTC; CDR3: CASSFLRQGDNEQFF
D: TRBD2; J: TRBJ2-2; size: -; V: TRBV9; DNA: TGTGCCAGCAGCGTAGAGGTCGGGGGGAACGGGGAGCTGTTTTTT; CDR3: CASSVEVGGNGELFF
D: -; J: TRBJ1-2; size: -; V: TRBV6-5; DNA: TGTGCCAGCAGTCCGTGGGGCCGGGGCGGCTACACCTTC; CDR3: CASSPWGRGGYTF
D: -; J: TRBJ1-1; size: few; V: TRBV7-9; DNA: TGTGCCAGCAGCGGTAGAAATAAGAACACTGAAGCTTTCTTT; CDR3: CASSGRNKNTEAFF
D: -; J: TRBJ1-2; size: -; V: TRBV27; DNA: TGTGCCAGCAGCTCAGGGTTTAACTATGGCTACACCTTC; CDR3: CASSSGFNYGYTF
D: -; J: TRBJ1-1; size: -; V: TRBV11-3; DNA: TGTGCCTCCGAGTGGGGCACTGAAGCCTTCTTT; CDR3: CASEWGTEAFF
D: -; J: TRBJ1-5; size: -; V: TRBV28; DNA: TGTGCCAGCAGGAAACAGGGCCCGTTCTATCCCCAGCATTTT; CDR3: CASRKQGPFYPQHF
D: -; J: TRBJ1-2; size: -; V: TRBV20-1; DNA: TGCAGTGGTGCGGCTAACTATGGCTACACCTTC; CDR3: CSGAANYGYTF
D: -; J: TRBJ1-6; size: -; V: TRBV9; DNA: TGTGCCAGCAGCGCGGACCTCTACTATAATTCACCCCTCCACTTT; CDR3: CASSADLYYNSPLHF
D: -; J: TRBJ2-3; size: few; V: TRBV30; DNA: TGTGCCTGGAGTACCGGACAGATCCGCACAGATACGCAGTATTTT; CDR3: CAWSTGQIRTDTQYF
D: -; J: TRBJ2-7; size: -; V: TRBV2; DNA: TGTGCCAGCAGTGTTTTAGGGCAGTCCTACGAGCAGTACTTC; CDR3: CASSVLGQSYEQYF
D: TRBD1; J: TRBJ1-4; size: -; V: TRBV25-1; DNA: TGTGCCAGCAGTGCGGCGGGACAGCCTAATGAAAAACTGTTTTTT; CDR3: CASSAAGQPNEKLFF
D: TRBD1; J: TRBJ2-7; size: -; V: TRBV6-1; DNA: TGTGCCAGCCGAAACCGACAGGGAACCTACGAGCAGTACTTC; CDR3: CASRNRQGTYEQYF
D: -; J: TRBJ1-1; size: -; V: TRBV7-9; DNA: TGTGCCAGCATCTCCTGGGGAGGGACGAACACTGAAGCTTTCTTT; CDR3: CASISWGGTNTEAFF
D: TRBD1; J: TRBJ1-2; size: -; V: TRBV7-6; DNA: TGTGCCAGCAGCCTAAGGACAGGGGACGCGGGATATGGCTACACCTTC; CDR3: CASSLRTGDAGYGYTF
D: TRBD1; J: TRBJ1-5; size: -; V: TRBV7-2; DNA: TGTGCCAGCAGCCTTACCGGGACAGGGGTAGCTAATCAGCCCCAGCATTTT; CDR3: CASSLTGTGVANQPQHF
D: TRBD1; J: TRBJ1-1; size: once; V: TRBV25-1; DNA: TGTGCCAGCAGTGGGACAGGGGGCTTCACTGAAGCTTTCTTT; CDR3: CASSGTGGFTEAFF
D: -; J: TRBJ2-7; size: few; V: TRBV6-4; DNA: TGTGCCAGCAGTGAATCGGCAGGGAACTACGAGCAGTACTTC; CDR3: CASSESAGNYEQYF
D: -; J: TRBJ1-2; size: -; V: TRBV29-1; DNA: TGCAGCGGTGGGTTCCCCGGAGCTAACTATGGCTACACCTTC; CDR3: CSGGFPGANYGYTF
D: TRBD1; J: TRBJ1-2; size: -; V: TRBV5-4; DNA: TGTGCCAGCAGCTTGGAAGGGACAGTCTATGGCTACACCTTC; CDR3: CASSLEGTVYGYTF
D: -; J: TRBJ1-3; size: -; V: TRBV28; DNA: TGTGCCAGCAGTTTACCGGGACAATCGGGAAACACCATATATTTT; CDR3: CASSLPGQSGNTIYF
D: -; J: TRBJ1-4; size: -; V: TRBV25-1; DNA: TGTGCCAGCAGTGAAAGGGTGGGCTCGCGGGAAAAACTGTTTTTT; CDR3: CASSERVGSREKLFF
D: TRBD1; J: TRBJ1-2; size: once; V: TRBV5-1; DNA: TGCGCCAGCAGCGGGGGCGGGACAGGAGGCGGCTATGGCTACACCTTC; CDR3: CASSGGGTGGGYGYTF
D: -; J: TRBJ2-1; size: once; V: TRBV25-1; DNA: TGTGCCAGCAGTGAATATGGGCCAACAAGCTCCTACAATGAGCAGTTCTTC; CDR3: CASSEYGPTSSYNEQFF
D: -; J: TRBJ1-2; size: -; V: TRBV19; DNA: TGTGCCAGTAACCAGGGTGGCTATGGCTACACCTTC; CDR3: CASNQGGYGYTF
D: TRBD1; J: TRBJ1-5; size: -; V: TRBV10-2; DNA: TGCGCCAGCAGGGCGACAGGGAATCAGCCCCAGCATTTT; CDR3: CASRATGNQPQHF
D: -; J: TRBJ2-2; size: -; V: TRBV7-2; DNA: TGTGCCAGCAGCTCCCAAGACACCGGGGAGCTGTTTTTT; CDR3: CASSSQDTGELFF
D: TRBD2; J: TRBJ2-3; size: -; V: TRBV19; DNA: TGTGCCAGTAGCAAGGTGGGAGGGCCTACAGATACGCAGTATTTT; CDR3: CASSKVGGPTDTQYF